Listed here are 9 T cell receptor beta chains from one sample, sequenced in a study of CD8 T cells in Susac syndrome. RNA in amounts of roughly 0.5 to 1 ug was reverse transcribed with random hexamers. TCRdb called the immunoSEQ multiplex PCR reads again in MiXCR, with one record for every CDR3 protein. Of around 53,000 distinct CDR3 sequences in the sample, 95% were seen once. Sequenced sample: CD8+ T cells from PBMCs. These receptors all stem from a human donor with Susac syndrome.

The chain carries TRBV27 and TRBJ2-7; D is undetermined. The germline V gene has CDR1 MNHEY and CDR2 SMNVEV (reference sequence). The CDR3 has 11 amino acids. With 8 bases removed from V and 2 bases from J, the gap between germline ends came to 7 bases. The CDR3 DNA follows: TGTGCCAGCGGCAAAGCCTACGAGCAGTACTTC. This sequence encodes CASGKAYEQYF.

This chain joins TRBV14 and TRBJ2-1, with D perhaps assigned TRBD1 or TRBD2 (5 bases each). Per germline, CDR1 SGHDN and CDR2 FVKESK. The CDR3 extends over 15 amino acids. V was cut by 6 bases and J by 8 bases, with 20 bases left in between. CDR3 DNA: TGTGCCAGCAGGAAAAACAACGAATGGGGGTATGAGCAGTTCTTC. It yields the protein CASRKNNEWGYEQFF.

The J gene is TRBJ2-5, the V gene TRBV3-1; D possibly matches TRBD1 or TRBD2 (6 bases each). Germline-derived CDR1 and CDR2 are LGHDT and YNNKEL (reference sequence). The CDR3 spans 15 residues. V lost 1 base, J lost 2 bases, and 11 bases lay in between. As DNA, the CDR3 is TGTGCCAGCAGCCAAGCCGGAGGGGGTCAAGAGACCCAGTACTTC. The encoded protein is CASSQAGGGQETQYF.

The chain has TRBV15 and TRBJ2-1; 7 bases map to TRBD1. The CDR3 extends over 14 amino acids. V was pared by 7 bases and J by 6 bases, with 9 bases of the junction left unmatched. Looked up from germline, CDR1 is LNHNV and CDR2 is YYDKDF (reference sequence). The DNA for the CDR3 is TGTGCCACCACCGCAGGGACAGCCTCCAATGAGCAGTTCTTC. Encoded protein: CATTAGTASNEQFF.

The CDR3 DNA reads TGCGCCAGCAGCCAGGACACCCTGGGTACTGAAGCTTTCTTT. It yields the protein CASSQDTLGTEAFF. The J gene is TRBJ1-1, the V gene TRBV4-1; D may be TRBD1 (5 bases). This CDR3 spans 14 amino acids. Germline CDR1 and CDR2: MGHRA and YSYEKL. V was clipped by 3 bases and J by 5 bases, with 13 bases between them.

The chain recombines TRBV6-5 with TRBJ2-3; D is unresolved. In germline, CDR1 is MNHEY, CDR2 SVGAGI. V lost 10 bases, J lost 0 bases, and 11 bases lay in between. CDR3 length: 13 residues. Written as DNA, the CDR3 is TGTGCCACTCATGGGCTGAGCACAGATACGCAGTATTTT. Its translation is CATHGLSTDTQYF.

The V gene is TRBV4-3, the J gene TRBJ2-5; 10 bases are shared with TRBD2. The CDR3 covers 17 residues. Losses at the gene ends were 1 base for V and 5 bases for J; bases not matched to a gene: 10. Germline V gene lookup returns CDR1 LGHNA and CDR2 YSLEER. The CDR3 protein is CASSQGASSGGAETQYF. The CDR3 coding sequence is TGCGCCAGCAGCCAAGGTGCCTCGAGCGGGGGGGCTGAGACCCAGTACTTC.

The chain is built from TRBV9 and TRBJ2-3; tentatively, D is TRBD1 or TRBD2 (5 bases each). The CDR3 has 15 amino acids. CDR1 is SGDLS and CDR2 is YYNGEE in the germline V gene. V lost 3 bases and J 2 bases, leaving 13 bases between the germline ends. This CDR3 is CASSDGTVITDTQYF. As DNA, the CDR3 is TGTGCCAGCAGCGACGGGACCGTTATCACAGATACGCAGTATTTT.

The V and J genes are TRBV12-5 and TRBJ1-5; no firm D call. V dropped 2 bases and J dropped 7 bases, with 6 bases sitting between them. Per the germline V gene, CDR1 is LGHNT and CDR2 is FRNRAP. The CDR3 loop spans 12 amino acids. The CDR3: CASGLLEQPQHF. In nucleotides, the CDR3 is TGTGCTAGTGGTTTGCTTGAACAGCCCCAGCATTTT. The full variable domain, rest sourced from reference TRBV12-5 and TRBJ1-5, is DARVTQTPRHKVTEMGQEVTMRCQPILGHNTVFWYRQTMMQGLELLAYFRNRAPLDDSGMPKDRFSAEMPDATLATLKIQPSEPRDSAVYFCASGLLEQPQHFGDGTRLSIL.